Below are 25 T cell receptor beta chains sequenced from a single sample in a study of blood T cells in healthy people across ages. Primed by a sample-barcoded 5' primer and a J-beta primer mix, a second PCR proceeded for 7 to 11 cycles. TCRdb analysed the 5' RACE reads with MiXCR anew, one entry per CDR3 protein. The profile shows roughly 1,700,000 distinct CDR3 sequences, roughly 28% of them singletons. Sequenced sample: blood. These receptor sequences come from a woman under 40 in good health.

This clonotype was seen repeatedly, ten times or more. The CDR3 DNA follows: TGTGCCAGCAGCCCCAACAGGGTGAGCATTCAGTACTTC. Protein: CASSPNRVSIQYF. This rearrangement joins TRBV7-9 to TRBJ2-4; a possible D gene is TRBD1 (6 bases). The germline V gene encodes CDR1 SEHNR and CDR2 FQNEAQ (reference sequence). Deletions cut 5 bases from V and 9 bases from J, with 14 bases between. The CDR3 loop spans 13 amino acids.

This clonotype was counted at least ten times. The rearrangement uses TRBV10-3 and TRBJ2-5; D perhaps matches TRBD1 (6 bases). This CDR3 comprises 14 residues. The germline gives CDR1 ENHRY, CDR2 SYGVKD. Trimming pared 4 bases from V and 5 bases from J, leaving 14 bases between. CDR3 protein: CAISGSAGEETQYF. The CDR3 region has the DNA TGTGCCATCAGTGGGTCGGCAGGGGAGGAGACCCAGTACTTC.

The chain uses TRBV4-1 and TRBJ2-1, with D hard to call. The CDR3 is 14 residues long. CDR1 MGHRA and CDR2 YSYEKL come from the germline V gene. V was cut by 0 bases and J by 4 bases, with 7 bases left in between. The CDR3 bases are TGCGCCAGCAGCCAAGAATGGTTATACAATGAGCAGTTCTTC. This gives the protein CASSQEWLYNEQFF.

This chain joins TRBV29-1 and TRBJ1-1; no reliable D call. Germline lookup yields CDR1 SQVTM and CDR2 ANQGSEA. V dropped 6 bases and J dropped 1 base, with 12 bases sitting between them. The CDR3 is 13 residues long. CDR3 DNA: TGCAGCGTCGCTCAGCTCGCGAACACTGAAGCTTTCTTT. Protein product: CSVAQLANTEAFF.

The chain is built from TRBV7-9 and TRBJ1-1; D unclear. CDR1 SEHNR and CDR2 FQNEAQ come from the germline V gene (reference sequence). The CDR3 is made up of 9 amino acids. CDR3 region: CTVRTEAFF. CDR3 DNA sequence: TGTACGGTTCGCACTGAAGCTTTCTTT.

This clonotype was counted only a few times. The J gene is TRBJ1-2, the V gene TRBV6-2 or TRBV6-3; D is undetermined. V was shortened by 7 bases and J by 8 bases, with 11 bases between the two germline ends. CDR1 and CDR2 (germline): MNHEY, SVGEGT. CDR3 length: 11 residues. The CDR3 sequence: CASNLSSGYTF. CDR3 sequence (DNA): TGTGCCAGCAACCTTTCGTCCGGCTACACCTTC.

The rearrangement joins TRBV6-2 or TRBV6-3 to TRBJ1-2; weak D call: TRBD1 (6 bases). The CDR3 contains 16 residues. Germline CDR1 reads MNHEY; CDR2 reads SVGEGT. V lost 2 bases and J lost 6, with 19 bases in between. The CDR3 region is CASSYPPNYRANGYTF. As DNA, the CDR3 is TGTGCCAGCAGTTACCCTCCAAACTACAGGGCCAATGGCTACACCTTC.

This clonotype was counted a few times. The V call is TRBV29-1, the J call TRBJ2-5, with 7 bases fitting TRBD2. Germline CDR1 and CDR2: SQVTM and ANQGSEA. The V gene end was trimmed by 6 bases and the J gene end by 7 bases; junction bases not matched to a gene: 8. CDR3 length: 12 amino acids. CDR3 in DNA: TGCAGCGTACGAGGGACTACGGTGACCCAGTACTTC. This translates into CSVRGTTVTQYF.

For this clonotype: Since a much larger clone is just one base distant, this may be a read error. The V and J genes are TRBV20-1 and TRBJ2-1; a weak D match, TRBD2 (5 bases). Trimming shortened V by 5 bases and J by 9 bases, and 14 bases separated the two germline ends. From germline, CDR1 is DFQATT and CDR2 SNEGSKA (reference sequence). This CDR3 has 12 residues. The DNA for the CDR3 is TGCAGTGCTCTTCTAGCCACGGGTGAGCAGTTCTTC. Residues: CSALLATGEQFF.

The table lists this clonotype with a few counts. This chain links TRBV12-3 or TRBV12-4 with TRBJ2-3; a weak D match, TRBD1 (5 bases). The CDR3 has 15 residues. V dropped 5 bases and J dropped 8 bases, with 20 bases sitting between them. CDR3 residues: CASSPTRVGAGTQYF. Here the CDR3 DNA reads TGTGCCAGCAGTCCCACCCGGGTAGGGGCAGGTACGCAGTATTTT.

A few counts support this clonotype. The CDR3 DNA reads as TGTGCCAGTCGGATGAGTGACGGGGCCAACGTCCTGACTTTC. Protein product: CASRMSDGANVLTF. V and J are TRBV19 and TRBJ2-6; no firm D call. Germline CDR1 is LNHDA and CDR2 is SQIVND (reference sequence). Between the trimmed V and J ends, which lost 8 bases and 4 bases, there was a span of 12 bases. The CDR3 sequence is 14 residues long.

This clonotype was counted only a few times. This rearrangement joins TRBV9 to TRBJ2-5; D gene uncertain. CDR1 and CDR2 (germline): SGDLS, YYNGEE. V was trimmed by 0 bases and J by 7 bases, leaving 7 bases between them. There are 12 residues in the CDR3. CDR3 coding DNA: TGTGCCAGCAGCGTAGAGGCAGGGACCCAGTACTTC. It is translated as CASSVEAGTQYF. Full variable domain (missing parts from reference TRBV9 and TRBJ2-5): DSGVTQTPKHLITATGQRVTLRCSPRSGDLSVYWYQQSLDQGLQFLIQYYNGEERAKGNILERFSAQQFPDLHSELNLSSLELGDSALYFCASSVEAGTQYFGPGTRLLVL.

The table lists this clonotype with a few counts. V usage is TRBV6-5 and J usage is TRBJ2-5, with D maybe TRBD2 (5 bases). Germline CDR1 MNHEY, CDR2 SVGAGI. The CDR3 is 14 residues long. V was clipped by 7 bases and J by 11 bases, with 23 bases between them. The CDR3 loop reads CASISGIPNNEQYF. Here the CDR3 DNA reads TGTGCCAGCATCTCGGGAATTCCGAACAATGAGCAGTACTTC.

The chain links TRBV6-1 to TRBJ2-1; TRBD2 matches 12 bases. In germline, CDR1 is MNHNS, CDR2 SASEGT. V shed 1 base and J 12 bases; nucleotides not matched to a gene: 4. The CDR3 spans 14 residues. CDR3 in DNA: TGTGCCAGCAGTGAAGGCACTAGCGGGGGGATGCAGTTCTTC. This encodes CASSEGTSGGMQFF.

This clonotype was counted ten times or more. The CDR3 loop is CASGLDRTAQPQHF. CDR3 coding DNA: TGTGCTAGTGGTTTGGACAGAACGGCTCAGCCCCAGCATTTT. V and J are TRBV12-5 and TRBJ1-5; D is uncertain. The CDR3 extends over 14 amino acids. Germline CDR1 LGHNT, CDR2 FRNRAP. V lost 1 base and J 6 bases, leaving 10 bases between the germline ends.

Only a few counts were recorded for this clonotype. The chain couples TRBV7-9 to TRBJ2-1, with D possibly matching TRBD2 (6 bases). From germline, CDR1 is SEHNR and CDR2 FQNEAQ (reference sequence). This CDR3 has 16 residues. Trimming stripped 3 bases from V and 0 bases from J, with 12 bases between. The CDR3 DNA is TGTGCCAGCAGCTTCTTAGACGGGAGCTCCTACAATGAGCAGTTCTTC. This codes for CASSFLDGSSYNEQFF.

This clonotype was seen ten or more times. The rearrangement links TRBV4-1 to TRBJ2-1; 7 bases fit TRBD1. The CDR3 is 15 residues long. Trimming took 3 bases from V and 9 from J; bases not matched to a gene: 11. CDR1 and CDR2 from the germline V gene are MGHRA and YSYEKL. This CDR3 is CASSQTSRGPSEQFF. The CDR3, as DNA: TGCGCCAGCAGCCAGACCTCGAGGGGGCCCAGTGAGCAGTTCTTC.

The rearrangement uses TRBV13 and TRBJ1-2; tentative D call: TRBD1 (6 bases). CDR3 length equals 17 residues. Germline V gene data show CDR1 as PRHDT and CDR2 as FYEKMQ (reference sequence). Trimming left V 0 bases short and J 4 bases short, with 18 bases between. The CDR3 region is CASSLGGVQGLGYGYTF. DNA for the CDR3: TGTGCCAGCAGCTTAGGCGGGGTACAGGGTTTGGGCTATGGCTACACCTTC.

This chain joins TRBV6-1 and TRBJ1-4; 10 bases fit TRBD1. From germline, CDR1 is MNHNS and CDR2 SASEGT. The CDR3 extends over 15 amino acids. Unmatched junction bases numbered 10, after V lost 7 bases and J lost 8 bases. DNA of the CDR3: TGTGCCAGCACTTTACTGCCGGGACAGGGGGAAAAACTGTTTTTT. This encodes CASTLLPGQGEKLFF.

The chain has TRBV6-6 and TRBJ2-3; TRBD2 agrees at 8 bases. The CDR3 is 17 residues long. The V gene's germline CDR1 is MNHNY and CDR2 SVGAGI (reference sequence). The junction had 10 bases not matched to a gene; V was cut back by 0 bases and J by 5 bases. CDR3 in amino acids: CASSYSSGTRSLDTQYF. Written as DNA, the CDR3 is TGTGCCAGCAGTTACTCGTCCGGGACTAGAAGCTTAGATACGCAGTATTTT.

This clonotype was recorded many times. The genes are TRBV29-1 and TRBJ2-5; 9 bases align to TRBD1. The CDR3 is made up of 14 amino acids. The V segment lost 4 bases and the J segment 10 bases; nucleotides outside the gene matches: 13. The germline CDR1 and CDR2 sequences are SQVTM and ANQGSEA. The CDR3 is CSVAYRGLQGDQYF. In DNA, the CDR3 is TGCAGCGTTGCGTACAGGGGGCTTCAGGGGGACCAGTACTTC.

This chain connects TRBV7-2 to TRBJ2-1; 8 bases are shared with TRBD2. Per the germline V gene, CDR1 is SGHTA and CDR2 is FQGNSA. Losses at the gene ends were 8 bases for V and 6 bases for J; bases not matched to a gene: 9. The CDR3 totals 14 residues. The CDR3 sequence: CASVALTSGNEQFF. DNA of the CDR3: TGTGCCAGCGTCGCCCTAACTAGCGGCAATGAGCAGTTCTTC. Full variable domain (outside the CDR3, taken from reference TRBV7-2 and TRBJ2-1): GAGVSQSPSNKVTEKGKDVELRCDPISGHTALYWYRQSLGQGLEFLIYFQGNSAPDKSGLPSDRFSAERTGGSVSTLTIQRTQQEDSAVYLCASVALTSGNEQFFGPGTRLTVL.

This clonotype has only a few counts. This rearrangement joins TRBV29-1 to TRBJ2-7, with 10 bases that match TRBD1. The CDR3 has 13 residues. V lost 2 bases to trimming and J lost 7 bases; unmatched junction nucleotides: 5. Germline CDR1 reads SQVTM; CDR2 reads ANQGSEA. The CDR3 DNA is TGCAGCGTTGAAAGAGACAGGGGGCCGGAGCAGTACTTC. It yields the protein CSVERDRGPEQYF.

The V gene is TRBV9, the J gene TRBJ1-1; 7 bases agree with TRBD1. Germline CDR1 reads SGDLS; CDR2 reads YYNGEE. V lost 4 bases and J lost 0; bases outside the gene matches: 12. The CDR3 contains 17 residues. CDR3 in amino acids: CASSSTTGAWVNTEAFF. DNA for the CDR3: TGTGCCAGCAGCTCAACCACAGGGGCCTGGGTGAACACTGAAGCTTTCTTT.

This clonotype was picked up a small number of times. The chain combines TRBV5-1 with TRBJ1-6; D possibly corresponds to TRBD1 (6 bases). The CDR3 sequence is 16 residues long. V dropped 4 bases and J dropped 0 bases, with 11 bases sitting between them. Germline V gives CDR1 SGHRS, CDR2 YFSETQ. In nucleotides, the CDR3 is TGCGCCAGCAGCATCACAGGGTCCTCCTATAATTCACCCCTCCACTTT. Translated: CASSITGSSYNSPLHF. Supplemented by reference TRBV5-1 and TRBJ1-6, the full variable domain reads KAGVTQTPRYLIKTRGQQVTLSCSPISGHRSVSWYQQTPGQGLQFLFEYFSETQRNKGNFPGRFSGRQFSNSRSEMNVSTLELGDSALYLCASSITGSSYNSPLHFGNGTRLTVT.